These 30 T cell receptor beta chains were all obtained from the same sample, sequenced in a study of graft-versus-host responses after intestinal transplantation. These receptors lack a known antigen. Repertoires were generated with immunoSEQ multiplex PCR, while TCRdb's copy carries only in-frame clones and drops some. The table includes around 64,000 clones, around 92% detected once. Specimen: unstimulated CD4+ T cells sorted from spleen or lymph node cells, collected before transplant. Receptor source: a human donor who was the organ donor for an intestinal transplant.

The chain combines TRBV5-4 with TRBJ1-1; D not resolved. Between the trimmed V and J ends, which lost 7 bases and 1 base, there was a span of 14 bases. Germline V lookup: CDR1 SGHNT, CDR2 YYREEE (reference sequence). The CDR3 extends over 14 amino acids. Here the CDR3 reads CASLQRNSNTEAFF. CDR3 coding DNA: TGTGCCAGCTTGCAGAGAAACTCGAACACTGAAGCTTTCTTT.

In this sample, this clone turned up a few times. The chain carries TRBV5-4 and TRBJ2-7, with TRBD1 matching 9 bases. J lost 5 bases, V lost 4 bases, and 10 bases had no gene match. This CDR3 has 15 amino acids. Germline CDR1 and CDR2: SGHNT and YYREEE (reference sequence). CDR3 sequence reads: CASSSYRGQYDEQYF. CDR3 DNA sequence: TGTGCCAGCAGCAGTTACAGGGGGCAATACGACGAGCAGTACTTC.

The chain employs TRBV4-1 and TRBJ2-7; D not certain. The CDR3 loop spans 15 amino acids. Per the germline V gene, CDR1 is MGHRA and CDR2 is YSYEKL. The V end was cut by 1 base, the J end by 0 bases, with 10 bases between. The CDR3 reads CASSQAISSSYEQYF. The CDR3 DNA follows: TGCGCCAGCAGCCAAGCGATTAGTAGCTCCTACGAGCAGTACTTC.

The CDR3 loop reads CASKYWGHTYEQYF. The DNA for the CDR3 is TGTGCCAGCAAATATTGGGGACATACCTACGAGCAGTACTTC. The J gene is TRBJ2-7, the V gene TRBV7-9; the D gene is possibly TRBD1 (6 bases). V shed 7 bases and J shed 2 bases, with 15 bases lying between them. Germline V gene sequence: CDR1 SEHNR, CDR2 FQNEAQ (reference sequence). The CDR3 is made up of 14 amino acids.

The chain employs TRBV4-3 and TRBJ1-2; TRBD1 matches at 8 bases. Looked up from germline, CDR1 is LGHNA and CDR2 is YSLEER. The CDR3 has 15 residues. The V and J ends lost 0 bases and 6 bases, in that order; junction bases with no gene match: 6. DNA of the CDR3: TGCGCCAGCAGCCAAGATCCCGACAGGGGTCATGGCTACACCTTC. Translated: CASSQDPDRGHGYTF.

V gene TRBV19 combines with J gene TRBJ2-1; 11 nucleotides agree with TRBD2. Trimming took 5 bases from V and 2 from J; bases not matched to a gene: 11. Germline loops: CDR1 LNHDA, CDR2 SQIVND (reference sequence). This CDR3 comprises 18 residues. The CDR3 here is CASSSPMGSGGAYNEQFF. CDR3 bases: TGTGCCAGTAGTTCCCCCATGGGTAGCGGGGGGGCCTACAATGAGCAGTTCTTC. The whole variable domain, filled in from reference TRBV19 and TRBJ2-1, reads DGGITQSPKYLFRKEGQNVTLSCEQNLNHDAMYWYRQDPGQGLRLIYYSQIVNDFQKGDIAEGYSVSREKKESFPLTVTSAQKNPTAFYLCASSSPMGSGGAYNEQFFGPGTRLTVL.

The rearrangement uses TRBV27 and TRBJ1-5, with D maybe TRBD1 (6 bases). Germline loops: CDR1 MNHEY, CDR2 SMNVEV (reference sequence). The V and J ends lost 6 bases and 6 bases respectively, with 12 bases between them. This CDR3 region has 13 residues. CDR3 nucleotides: TGTGCCAGCAGAACAGGGTTGAGTCAGCCCCAGCATTTT. It specifies CASRTGLSQPQHF.

CDR3 loop: CASSLGLAGGDEQFF. In nucleotides, the CDR3 is TGTGCCAGCAGCTTGGGACTAGCGGGGGGTGATGAGCAGTTCTTC. The chain is built from TRBV7-9 and TRBJ2-1; 15 bases are shared with TRBD2. With V trimmed by 3 bases and J by 8 bases, 2 bases remained unmatched. Germline CDR1 SEHNR, CDR2 FQNEAQ (reference sequence). CDR3 length equals 15 residues.

The chain uses TRBV2 and TRBJ2-3, with D perhaps TRBD1 (6 bases). CDR3 length: 14 amino acids. Trimming took off 4 bases at V and 4 bases at J, with 12 bases between the two ends. The germline CDR1 and CDR2 sequences are SNHLY and FYNNEI. The CDR3 coding sequence is TGTGCCAGCAGTGTACAGGGAGTAGCAGATACGCAGTATTTT. It yields the protein CASSVQGVADTQYF. Looking up the rest from reference TRBV2 and TRBJ2-3 gives the full variable domain: EPEVTQTPSHQVTQMGQEVILRCVPISNHLYFYWYRQILGQKVEFLVSFYNNEISEKSEIFDDQFSVERPDGSNFTLKIRSTKLEDSAMYFCASSVQGVADTQYFGPGTRLTVL.

The rearrangement joins TRBV6-1 to TRBJ1-3, with unresolved D. Trimming took 6 bases from V and 0 from J, leaving 12 bases between them. The CDR3 runs to 15 residues. The germline V gene encodes CDR1 MNHNS and CDR2 SASEGT. CDR3 protein: CASSQARGSGNTIYF. DNA for the CDR3: TGTGCCAGCAGCCAAGCCCGGGGCTCTGGAAACACCATATATTTT.

The chain employs TRBV7-3 and TRBJ1-1; D remains ambiguous. The germline V gene encodes CDR1 SGHTA and CDR2 FQGTGA. V was trimmed by 4 bases and J by 8 bases, leaving 14 bases between them. This CDR3 comprises 13 residues. This chain's CDR3 is CASSSLGRTEAFF. DNA of the CDR3: TGTGCCAGCAGCTCCCTCGGACGAACCGAAGCTTTCTTT.

The genes are TRBV6-5 and TRBJ2-1; 7 bases are a match to TRBD1. The CDR3 is made up of 14 amino acids. V shed 5 bases, J shed 10 bases, and the junction held 11 bases outside the gene matches. Germline CDR1 and CDR2: MNHEY and SVGAGI. The CDR3 spells CASSRLTGAWEQFF. The CDR3 region has the DNA TGTGCCAGCAGTCGTCTTACAGGGGCATGGGAGCAGTTCTTC.

This clone was seen once. The V and J genes are TRBV7-9 and TRBJ2-3, with 9 nucleotides matching TRBD2. The germline CDR1 and CDR2 sequences are SEHNR and FQNEAQ (reference sequence). J was trimmed by 2 bases and V by 5 bases; bases with no gene match: 11. This CDR3 is 17 amino acids long. CDR3 sequence (DNA): TGTGCCAGCAGCAGTCCTATAGCGGGAGTTTTCACAGATACGCAGTATTTT. Translation gives CASSSPIAGVFTDTQYF.

This clone was seen just once. The gene calls are TRBV27 and TRBJ1-2, with D perhaps matching TRBD1 (6 bases). Germline V gene data show CDR1 as MNHEY and CDR2 as SMNVEV (reference sequence). The CDR3 extends over 13 amino acids. V dropped 5 bases and J dropped 3 bases, with 10 bases sitting between them. CDR3: CASSPRGYYGYTF. CDR3 coding DNA: TGTGCCAGCAGTCCCAGGGGATACTATGGCTACACCTTC.

The sample holds a few counts of this clone. V and J are TRBV7-9 and TRBJ1-3; D unclear. The CDR3 spans 12 residues. Germline-derived CDR1 and CDR2 are SEHNR and FQNEAQ (reference sequence). Trimming left V 3 bases short and J 9 bases short, with 9 bases between. The DNA of the CDR3 is TGTGCCAGCAGCTTTAGTGAGAGCACCATATATTTT. Protein sequence: CASSFSESTIYF.

V is TRBV7-2 and J is TRBJ2-3; D may match TRBD1 or TRBD2 (5 bases each). Germline V gene sequence: CDR1 SGHTA, CDR2 FQGNSA. The CDR3 runs 15 residues. The V end lost 4 bases, the J end lost 1 base, and 12 bases lay between the germline ends. CDR3 amino acids: CASSYGTLGTDTQYF. In nucleotides, the CDR3 is TGTGCCAGCAGCTACGGGACCCTCGGCACAGATACGCAGTATTTT.

The chain uses TRBV27 and TRBJ2-1; TRBD2 matches 10 bases. The V segment lost 5 bases and the J segment 10 bases; nucleotides outside the gene matches: 11. This CDR3 spans 15 amino acids. Germline assignment: CDR1 MNHEY and CDR2 SMNVEV (reference sequence). The CDR3 coding sequence is TGTGCCAGCAGTATAGAGCGGGGGGGCCGAGGGGAGCAGTTCTTC. The encoded protein is CASSIERGGRGEQFF.

The V call is TRBV19, the J call TRBJ1-5; 10 bases match TRBD1. There are 18 residues in the CDR3. The germline V gene encodes CDR1 LNHDA and CDR2 SQIVND (reference sequence). The V gene end was trimmed by 3 bases and the J gene end by 0 bases; junction bases not matched to a gene: 8. For the CDR3, the DNA is TGTGCCAGTAGTATTGTGGGGACAGGGGTTTATAGCAATCAGCCCCAGCATTTT. Its translation: CASSIVGTGVYSNQPQHF.

This clone was observed a single time. The genes are TRBV15 and TRBJ2-7; the D call may be TRBD1 or TRBD2 (5 bases each). Germline V gene lookup returns CDR1 LNHNV and CDR2 YYDKDF (reference sequence). The V end was cut by 0 bases, the J end by 5 bases, with 20 bases between. There are 17 residues in the CDR3. CDR3 coding DNA: TGTGCCACCAGCAGAGATCCGGGACCCATCCGGGCTCACGAGCAGTACTTC. It specifies CATSRDPGPIRAHEQYF.

This clone came up once. The genes are TRBV5-1 and TRBJ2-5; D not resolved. Deletions cut 4 bases from V and 5 bases from J, with 9 bases between. The CDR3 consists of 12 residues. Germline V gives CDR1 SGHRS, CDR2 YFSETQ. CDR3 nucleotide sequence: TGCGCCAGCAGCCCCCGCTTGGAGACCCAGTACTTC. It encodes CASSPRLETQYF.

The gene calls are TRBV7-9 and TRBJ1-1, with a possible D match to TRBD1 (6 bases). Germline V gives CDR1 SEHNR, CDR2 FQNEAQ (reference sequence). The CDR3 runs to 16 residues. The V end lost 3 bases, the J end lost 5 bases, and 19 bases lay between the germline ends. The CDR3 protein is CASSFRDTPWGTEAFF. In DNA form, the CDR3 reads TGTGCCAGCAGCTTCCGGGACACCCCCTGGGGGACTGAAGCTTTCTTT. Full variable domain (outside the CDR3, taken from reference TRBV7-9 and TRBJ1-1): DTGVSQNPRHKITKRGQNVTFRCDPISEHNRLYWYRQTLGQGPEFLTYFQNEAQLEKSRLLSDRFSAERPKGSFSTLEIQRTEQGDSAMYLCASSFRDTPWGTEAFFGQGTRLTVV.

The rearrangement uses TRBV5-4 and TRBJ2-5; 7 bases map to TRBD2. The trim removed 4 bases at V and 2 bases at J, leaving 11 bases unmatched. The germline CDR1 and CDR2 sequences are SGHNT and YYREEE (reference sequence). The CDR3 is 16 residues long. The CDR3 coding sequence is TGTGCCAGCAGCCCCCCCCCGAGCGGGGATCAAGAGACCCAGTACTTC. Amino acid sequence: CASSPPPSGDQETQYF.

This sequence joins TRBV27 and TRBJ1-2; tentatively, D is TRBD1 (5 bases). Germline V lookup: CDR1 MNHEY, CDR2 SMNVEV (reference sequence). V dropped 6 bases and J dropped 5 bases, with 16 bases sitting between them. The CDR3 spans 14 residues. CDR3 bases: TGTGCCAGCAGGGAAGCAGGGACGGGGTATGGCTACACCTTC. Amino acids: CASREAGTGYGYTF.

The chain recombines TRBV10-3 with TRBJ2-3, with D perhaps matching TRBD1 (6 bases). V was shortened by 7 bases and J by 5 bases, with 19 bases between the two germline ends. CDR1 ENHRY and CDR2 SYGVKD come from the germline V gene. CDR3 size: 15 residues. The CDR3 region is CAINRLAGTLDTQYF. CDR3 coding DNA: TGTGCCATCAATCGGTTGGCAGGGACACTAGATACGCAGTATTTT.

The J gene is TRBJ2-3, the V gene TRBV25-1, with unresolved D. Germline CDR1 reads MGHDK; CDR2 reads SYGVNS. Trimming stripped 4 bases from V and 3 bases from J, with 14 bases between. This CDR3 is built from 15 residues. CDR3 coding DNA: TGTGCCAGCAGTGTTGGGCCACATGGGACAGATACGCAGTATTTT. This sequence encodes CASSVGPHGTDTQYF.

The V gene is TRBV6-7, the J gene TRBJ1-2; D possibly corresponds to TRBD1 (5 bases). TRBV6-7 is treated as an ORF (open reading frame) with a function not yet certain. The CDR3 contains 17 residues. Trimming removed 2 bases from V and 2 bases from J, with 18 bases in between. CDR3: CASSYTRGSEQNYGYTF. DNA for the CDR3: TGTGCCAGCAGTTACACGCGGGGGAGCGAACAGAACTATGGCTACACCTTC.

This chain joins TRBV6-6 and TRBJ1-6; TRBD1 might be the D (5 bases). The germline V gene has CDR1 MNHNY and CDR2 SVGAGI (reference sequence). CDR3 length: 16 amino acids. V shed 7 bases and J shed 4 bases, with 17 bases lying between them. CDR3 DNA sequence: TGTGCCAGCACTCCAGAAGGGGAGAGGTATAATTCACCCCTCCACTTT. Translated: CASTPEGERYNSPLHF.

V usage is TRBV5-4 and J usage is TRBJ1-1; D is unresolved. Germline V gene lookup returns CDR1 SGHNT and CDR2 YYREEE (reference sequence). This CDR3 has 14 amino acids. Trimming removed 4 bases at V and 1 base at J, with 11 bases between. CDR3 sequence reads: CASSKYTENTEAFF. CDR3 sequence (DNA): TGTGCCAGCAGCAAGTACACCGAGAACACTGAAGCTTTCTTT. The full variable domain, its missing parts supplied by reference TRBV5-4 and TRBJ1-1, is ETGVTQSPTHLIKTRGQQVTLRCSSQSGHNTVSWYQQALGQGPQFIFQYYREEENGRGNFPPRFSGLQFPNYSSELNVNALELDDSALYLCASSKYTENTEAFFGQGTRLTVV.

The chain couples TRBV5-1 to TRBJ2-1; 9 bases line up with TRBD2. The germline CDR1 and CDR2 sequences are SGHRS and YFSETQ. This CDR3 has 16 residues. The trim removed 5 bases at V and 4 bases at J, leaving 10 bases unmatched. CDR3 residues: CASSSQAGGFYNEQFF. CDR3 bases: TGCGCCAGCAGTTCTCAAGCGGGGGGTTTTTACAATGAGCAGTTCTTC.

The chain combines TRBV21-1 with TRBJ1-2; the table's D gene call, TRBD1, was not cross checked with the DNA. TRBV21-1 is a pseudogene. CDR3 length equals 13 residues. CDR3 region: CASSPRDRYGYTF. DNA for the CDR3: TGTGCCAGCAGCCCTCGGGACAGGTATGGCTACACCTTC.